This T cell receptor beta chain was recorded in a study of cytomegalovirus exposure and HLA in healthy donors. Study findings and constraints: Indistinguishable V segments, including TRBV6-2 and TRBV6-3, were excluded. It was only CMV serostatus that was available as immune exposure information. Productive rates of about 87% or about 30% were seen for most TCR beta V segments in an earlier analysis.

Germline values: CDR1 MNHEY, CDR2 SVGAGI. This CDR3 is built from 15 residues. The V end was cut by 10 bases, the J end by 0 bases, with 15 bases between. Worth noting for this clone: The antigen remains unidentified.

Primers for the PCR totalled 60 Vbeta and 13 Jbeta. The protocol was immunoSEQ multiplex PCR, while the TCRdb copy is restricted to in-frame clones and leaves out a portion. The sample includes roughly 41,000 clones. The chain links TRBV6-5 to TRBJ2-2; perhaps TRBD1 as D (6 bases). Sequenced sample: PBMCs. This receptor was identified in a woman aged 40 to 50 in good health and CMV-seronegative. The CDR3 is CATRTARTNTGELFF. CDR3 DNA sequence: TGTGCCACCAGGACAGCCAGAACGAACACCGGGGAGCTGTTTTTT.